Listed here are 20 T cell receptor beta chains from one sample, sequenced in a study of cytomegalovirus exposure and HLA in healthy donors. Vbeta (60) and Jbeta (13) primers were used in the PCR. The protocol was immunoSEQ multiplex PCR, while the TCRdb copy is restricted to in-frame clones and leaves out a portion. The top ten clones hold approximately 2.2% of a sample with roughly 150,000 clones, around 85% of them seen once. The sequencing input was PBMCs. The receptor source for this set is a male donor in good health and CMV-seronegative.

The genes are TRBV27 and TRBJ1-5; D is uncertain. Deletions cut 0 bases from V and 6 bases from J, with 6 bases between. The germline V gene has CDR1 MNHEY and CDR2 SMNVEV (reference sequence). CDR3 length: 13 amino acids. This CDR3 is CASSLSKSQPQHF. CDR3 DNA: TGTGCCAGCAGTTTATCGAAGAGTCAGCCCCAGCATTTT.

The chain employs TRBV5-6 and TRBJ2-7; 10 nucleotides match TRBD1. J gave up 9 bases and V 4 bases, and 13 bases lay outside the gene matches. Germline CDR1 is SGHDT and CDR2 is YYEEEE. This CDR3 has 15 residues. The CDR3 reads CASSDVGQGVSLQYF. The CDR3 coding sequence is TGTGCCAGCAGCGACGTAGGACAGGGGGTGTCTTTGCAGTACTTC.

V gene TRBV15 combines with J gene TRBJ1-2, with D possibly being TRBD1 (5 bases). Trimming pared 0 bases from V and 4 bases from J, leaving 9 bases between. This CDR3 spans 14 amino acids. Per germline, CDR1 LNHNV and CDR2 YYDKDF (reference sequence). The CDR3 coding sequence is TGTGCCACCAGCAGAGACAGGGAGGGCTATGGCTACACCTTC. This translates into CATSRDREGYGYTF. Looking up the rest from reference TRBV15 and TRBJ1-2 gives the full variable domain: DAMVIQNPRYQVTQFGKPVTLSCSQTLNHNVMYWYQQKSSQAPKLLFHYYDKDFNNEADTPDNFQSRRPNTSFCFLDIRSPGLGDTAMYLCATSRDREGYGYTFGSGTRLTVV.

The rearrangement uses TRBV5-1 and TRBJ2-7; the match to TRBD1 covers 9 bases. The trim removed 3 bases at V and 6 bases at J, leaving 10 bases unmatched. This CDR3 has 15 amino acids. From germline, CDR1 is SGHRS and CDR2 YFSETQ. CDR3 in DNA: TGCGCCAGCAGCTACGGACAGGGGCCCTGGACCGAGCAGTACTTC. As protein: CASSYGQGPWTEQYF.

The chain is built from TRBV7-6 and TRBJ1-6; D call uncertain. Trimming cost V 2 bases and J 7 bases, with 9 bases left between them. The V gene's germline CDR1 is SGHVS and CDR2 FNYEAQ. The length of the CDR3 is 14 residues. The CDR3 protein is CASSLRDDNSPLHF. In nucleotides, the CDR3 is TGTGCCAGCAGCTTACGGGATGACAATTCACCCCTCCACTTT.

V usage is TRBV28 and J usage is TRBJ2-5, with 9 bases matching TRBD2. Germline CDR1 reads MDHEN; CDR2 reads SYDVKM. The CDR3 totals 15 residues. Trimming at V came to 6 bases and at J to 5 bases, leaving 10 bases not matched to a gene. The CDR3 reads CASSGPGLALETQYF. The CDR3 nucleotides read TGTGCCAGCAGCGGCCCGGGACTAGCCTTGGAGACCCAGTACTTC.

The V and J genes are TRBV6-5 and TRBJ1-2, with D perhaps TRBD1 (5 bases). The V gene's germline CDR1 is MNHEY and CDR2 SVGAGI. Trimming took 5 bases from V and 3 from J, leaving 10 bases between them. CDR3 length equals 13 residues. CDR3 DNA: TGTGCCAGCAGTGGCAGGGCATACTATGGCTACACCTTC. Protein: CASSGRAYYGYTF.

The chain employs TRBV6-1 and TRBJ2-7; D call uncertain. Germline loops: CDR1 MNHNS, CDR2 SASEGT. Trimming cost V 6 bases and J 1 base, with 10 bases left between them. The CDR3 totals 13 residues. Written as DNA, the CDR3 is TGTGCCAGCAGAATCTCCAGGTCCTACGAGCAGTACTTC. Translated: CASRISRSYEQYF.

The V call is TRBV6-1, the J call TRBJ2-2; D gene uncertain. CDR1 MNHNS and CDR2 SASEGT come from the germline V gene. CDR3 length equals 15 residues. Trimming stripped 4 bases from V and 0 bases from J, with 9 bases between. CDR3 residues: CASSVHGPNTGELFF. The CDR3 DNA reads TGTGCCAGCAGTGTTCACGGTCCGAACACCGGGGAGCTGTTTTTT.

The rearrangement uses TRBV5-1 and TRBJ2-7, with TRBD1 as a possible D gene (5 bases). Germline values: CDR1 SGHRS, CDR2 YFSETQ. V lost 7 bases to trimming and J lost 3 bases, with 14 bases between them. The CDR3 covers 13 residues. CDR3 amino acids: CASSEQGLYEQYF. Here the CDR3 DNA reads TGCGCCAGCTCCGAGCAGGGTCTCTACGAGCAGTACTTC. The whole variable domain, remainder taken from reference TRBV5-1 and TRBJ2-7, is KAGVTQTPRYLIKTRGQQVTLSCSPISGHRSVSWYQQTPGQGLQFLFEYFSETQRNKGNFPGRFSGRQFSNSRSEMNVSTLELGDSALYLCASSEQGLYEQYFGPGTRLTVT.

This chain links TRBV7-9 with TRBJ2-5, with a tentative D call TRBD2 (6 bases). Germline loops: CDR1 SEHNR, CDR2 FQNEAQ (reference sequence). The CDR3 is made up of 13 amino acids. Between the trimmed V and J ends, which lost 5 bases and 7 bases, there was a span of 14 bases. Here the CDR3 reads CASSPGLRRTQYF. The CDR3 coding sequence is TGTGCCAGCAGCCCGGGACTCCGGCGGACCCAGTACTTC.

CDR3 in DNA: TGTGCCAGCAAACAGGGCTCCTACAATGAGCAGTTCTTC. The encoded protein is CASKQGSYNEQFF. The rearrangement joins TRBV19 to TRBJ2-1; maybe TRBD1 (6 bases). Deletions cut 9 bases from V and 0 bases from J, with 9 bases between. This CDR3 has 13 amino acids. Germline lookup yields CDR1 LNHDA and CDR2 SQIVND (reference sequence). Based on the CDR3 plus reference TRBV19 and TRBJ2-1, the full variable domain is DGGITQSPKYLFRKEGQNVTLSCEQNLNHDAMYWYRQDPGQGLRLIYYSQIVNDFQKGDIAEGYSVSREKKESFPLTVTSAQKNPTAFYLCASKQGSYNEQFFGPGTRLTVL.

This clone was counted once. The rearrangement joins TRBV5-1 to TRBJ2-1; possibly TRBD2 for D (6 bases). CDR3 size: 15 residues. CDR1 and CDR2 from the germline V gene are SGHRS and YFSETQ. Trimming left V 0 bases short and J 4 bases short, with 11 bases between. The chain's CDR3 is CASSLDGGDYNEQFF. As DNA, the CDR3 is TGCGCCAGCAGCTTGGACGGGGGAGATTACAATGAGCAGTTCTTC.

The genes are TRBV5-4 and TRBJ2-1; TRBD2 matches at 10 bases. The CDR3 has 16 residues. Germline V gene sequence: CDR1 SGHNT, CDR2 YYREEE (reference sequence). After removal of 3 bases from V and 0 bases from J, the junction contained 3 bases not matched to a gene. For the CDR3, the DNA is TGTGCCAGCAGCTCGTCTAGCGGGGGCTCCTACAATGAGCAGTTCTTC. Encoded protein: CASSSSSGGSYNEQFF.

The chain is built from TRBV7-2 and TRBJ2-1, with D possibly matching TRBD2 (5 bases). Germline loops: CDR1 SGHTA, CDR2 FQGNSA. V dropped 0 bases and J dropped 6 bases, with 12 bases sitting between them. CDR3 length equals 15 residues. The CDR3 is CASSLAPGSANEQFF. The CDR3, as DNA: TGTGCCAGCAGCTTAGCGCCGGGATCGGCCAATGAGCAGTTCTTC.

The chain couples TRBV5-1 to TRBJ2-5; D is perhaps TRBD1 (5 bases). Looked up from germline, CDR1 is SGHRS and CDR2 is YFSETQ. The V end was cut by 0 bases, the J end by 4 bases, with 10 bases between. The CDR3 extends over 14 amino acids. This CDR3 is CASSLARAGETQYF. The CDR3 DNA reads as TGCGCCAGCAGCTTGGCCAGGGCAGGAGAGACCCAGTACTTC.

The chain is built from TRBV18 and TRBJ1-4; unclear D gene. Per germline, CDR1 KGHSH and CDR2 LQKENI. The CDR3 has 14 residues. Trimming pared 1 base from V and 4 bases from J, leaving 7 bases between. For the CDR3, the DNA is TGTGCCAGCTCACCACGGGAGCTTAATGAAAAACTGTTTTTT. Residues: CASSPRELNEKLFF.

The chain combines TRBV18 with TRBJ1-2; a weak D match, TRBD1 (5 bases). Trimming took off 3 bases at V and 8 bases at J, with 13 bases between the two ends. CDR3 length: 13 residues. Germline lookup yields CDR1 KGHSH and CDR2 LQKENI. CDR3 sequence (DNA): TGTGCCAGCTCACCTTCCAGGGCGGACGGCTACACCTTC. It specifies CASSPSRADGYTF.

V and J are TRBV2 and TRBJ1-1; perhaps TRBD1 as D (5 bases). V gave up 4 bases and J gave up 11 bases, with 14 bases separating them. This CDR3 has 12 amino acids. CDR1 is SNHLY and CDR2 is FYNNEI in the germline V gene. CDR3 DNA sequence: TGTGCCAGCAGTGTGTGGGCAGGGAATGCTTTCTTT. Amino acid sequence: CASSVWAGNAFF.

The gene calls are TRBV7-9 and TRBJ2-7; TRBD1 aligns across 8 bases. Germline trimming cut 5 bases from V and 6 bases from J; bases unmatched to any gene: 6. This CDR3 has 13 amino acids. Per germline, CDR1 SEHNR and CDR2 FQNEAQ (reference sequence). CDR3 residues: CASSKPTGVEQYF. CDR3 nucleotide sequence: TGTGCCAGCAGCAAGCCGACAGGGGTCGAGCAGTACTTC. Complete variable domain (other parts from reference TRBV7-9 and TRBJ2-7): DTGVSQNPRHKITKRGQNVTFRCDPISEHNRLYWYRQTLGQGPEFLTYFQNEAQLEKSRLLSDRFSAERPKGSFSTLEIQRTEQGDSAMYLCASSKPTGVEQYFGPGTRLTVT.